What follows is one T cell receptor beta chain and its context. This record belongs to a study of blood T cell repertoires in COVID-19. At the level of the study: Collection of acute and convalescent COVID-19 samples took place in the United States, Italy and Spain.

Source study methods: Reference gene primer amplification gave estimated nucleated cell counts. Assay: immunoSEQ multiplex PCR; the TCRdb copy retains only in-frame clones and omits some. The V and J calls and the clone size are those of that table, but D and trimming were determined from the DNA. Of about 220,000 clones in the sample, over 70% were seen once. Trimming took 2 bases from V and 12 from J; bases not matched to a gene: 7. Germline V gene lookup returns CDR1 ENHRY and CDR2 SYGVKD. The CDR3 has 12 residues. What was sequenced was peripheral blood. The source is a woman aged 45-65 years with acute or convalescent COVID-19. This chain joins TRBV10-3 and TRBJ2-7; 7 bases are shared with TRBD1. CDR3 bases: TGTGCCATCAGTGAGAGGGGGCCTCAAGCGTACTTC. This encodes CAISERGPQAYF.